This TCR beta chain emerged from a study of blood T cell repertoires in COVID-19. Study in general: The United States, Italy and Spain supplied acute and convalescent COVID-19 samples.

Assay used: immunoSEQ multiplex PCR; TCRdb lists only in-frame clones, some missing. Seen here are 250,000 to 300,000 clones, about 87% observed once, and the top ten hold more than 8.5%. Trimming took 4 bases from V and 0 from J, leaving 11 bases between them. This CDR3 has 16 residues. CDR1 SGHRS and CDR2 YFSETQ come from the germline V gene. The specimen was peripheral blood. The chain couples TRBV5-1 to TRBJ2-6; unclear D gene. This clonotype was obtained from a woman aged 70-85 years with COVID-19, enrolled during active disease. The DNA of the CDR3 is TGCGCCAGCAGCCCCGTCATGCGCTCTGGGGCCAACGTCCTGACTTTC. Translated: CASSPVMRSGANVLTF.